This TCR beta chain originates from a study of T cell responses to AZD1222 COVID-19 vaccine. The study, taken as a whole, reports: Repertoire sampling occurred only after the peak T cell response. The study reported that nearly half of spike-specific TCRs target unmutated variant regions. There were mostly white British donors and more females than males, and clonal diversity was possibly underestimated.

Only in-frame clones appear in the TCRdb table, and some are missing; sequencing was by immunoSEQ multiplex PCR. Among 200,000 to 250,000 clones listed, about 93% were seen once. This CDR3 region has 18 residues. J gave up 0 bases and V 4 bases, and 14 bases lay outside the gene matches. Per germline, CDR1 SGHTA and CDR2 FQGNSA. As regards this clone: What it recognizes is unknown.

This sample comprised peripheral blood, obtained on day 0 of MenACWY control vaccination. The V call is TRBV7-2, the J call TRBJ2-7; 8 positions agree with TRBD1. The clonotype originates from an adult in good health. Here the CDR3 reads CASSSSLPTGALSYEQYF. As DNA, the CDR3 is TGTGCCAGCAGCTCCTCCCTCCCGACAGGGGCCCTCTCCTACGAGCAGTACTTC. The full variable domain, in which reference TRBV7-2 and TRBJ2-7 provide the parts outside the CDR3, is GAGVSQSPSNKVTEKGKDVELRCDPISGHTALYWYRQSLGQGLEFLIYFQGNSAPDKSGLPSDRFSAERTGGSVSTLTIQRTQQEDSAVYLCASSSSLPTGALSYEQYFGPGTRLTVT.